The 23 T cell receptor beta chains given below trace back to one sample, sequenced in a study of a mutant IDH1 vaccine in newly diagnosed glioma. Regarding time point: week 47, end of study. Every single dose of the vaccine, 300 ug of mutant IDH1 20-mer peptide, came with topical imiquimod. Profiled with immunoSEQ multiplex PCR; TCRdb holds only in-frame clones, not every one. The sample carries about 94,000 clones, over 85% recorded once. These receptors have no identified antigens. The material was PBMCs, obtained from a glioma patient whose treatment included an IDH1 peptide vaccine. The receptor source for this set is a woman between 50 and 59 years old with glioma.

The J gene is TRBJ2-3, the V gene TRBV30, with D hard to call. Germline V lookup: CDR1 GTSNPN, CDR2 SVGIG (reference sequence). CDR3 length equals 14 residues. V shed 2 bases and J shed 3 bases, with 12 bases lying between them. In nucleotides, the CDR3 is TGTGCCTGGAGTTGGGCCCAGGCGACAGATACGCAGTATTTT. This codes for CAWSWAQATDTQYF.

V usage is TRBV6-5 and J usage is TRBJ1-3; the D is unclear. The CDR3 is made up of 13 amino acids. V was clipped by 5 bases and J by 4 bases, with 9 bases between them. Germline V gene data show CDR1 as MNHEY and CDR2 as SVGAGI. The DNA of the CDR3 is TGTGCCAGCAGTGGGAGGTGGGGAAACACCATATATTTT. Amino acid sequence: CASSGRWGNTIYF.

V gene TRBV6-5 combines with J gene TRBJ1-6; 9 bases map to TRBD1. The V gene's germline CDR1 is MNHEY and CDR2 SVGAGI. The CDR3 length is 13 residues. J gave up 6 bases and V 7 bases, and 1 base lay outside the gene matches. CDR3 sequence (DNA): TGTGCCAGCAAGACAGGGGGTAATTCACCCCTCCACTTT. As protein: CASKTGGNSPLHF.

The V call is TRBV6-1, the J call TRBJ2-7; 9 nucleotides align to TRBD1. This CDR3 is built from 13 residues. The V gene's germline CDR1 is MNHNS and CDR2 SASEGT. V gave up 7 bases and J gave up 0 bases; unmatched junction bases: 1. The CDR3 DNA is TGTGCCAGCAAGGACAGGGGCTCCTACGAGCAGTACTTC. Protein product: CASKDRGSYEQYF.

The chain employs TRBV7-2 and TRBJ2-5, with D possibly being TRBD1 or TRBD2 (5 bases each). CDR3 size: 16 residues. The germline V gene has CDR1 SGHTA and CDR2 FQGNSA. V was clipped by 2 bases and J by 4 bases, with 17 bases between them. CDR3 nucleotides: TGTGCCAGCAGCTTAAGGGGAGTGGCCGCGGCAGAGACCCAGTACTTC. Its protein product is CASSLRGVAAAETQYF.

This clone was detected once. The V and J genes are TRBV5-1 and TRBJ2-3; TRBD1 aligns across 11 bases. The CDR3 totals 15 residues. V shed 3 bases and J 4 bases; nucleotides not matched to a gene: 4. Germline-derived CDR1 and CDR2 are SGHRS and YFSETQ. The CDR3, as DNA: TGCGCCAGCAGCTCGGGACAGGGGGACGCAGATACGCAGTATTTT. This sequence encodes CASSSGQGDADTQYF. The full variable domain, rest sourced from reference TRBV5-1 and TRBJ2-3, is KAGVTQTPRYLIKTRGQQVTLSCSPISGHRSVSWYQQTPGQGLQFLFEYFSETQRNKGNFPGRFSGRQFSNSRSEMNVSTLELGDSALYLCASSSGQGDADTQYFGPGTRLTVL.

The CDR3, as DNA: TGTGCCAGAAGCGCCTCATCTACTCCAAGGAGCTCCTACAATGAGCAGTTCTTC. Protein sequence: CARSASSTPRSSYNEQFF. The chain links TRBV5-3 to TRBJ2-1; no firm D call. TRBV5-3 is marked as an open reading frame, function uncertain. V dropped 4 bases and J dropped 0 bases, with 20 bases sitting between them. This CDR3 contains 18 residues.

Written as DNA, the CDR3 is TGTGCCAGCAGTTCCCGGGCAACTATGAACACTGAAGCTTTCTTT. Translation gives CASSSRATMNTEAFF. This chain uses TRBV27 with TRBJ1-1; D not resolved. CDR3 length: 15 amino acids. Trimming took off 4 bases at V and 0 bases at J, with 12 bases between the two ends. The germline CDR1 and CDR2 sequences are MNHEY and SMNVEV (reference sequence).

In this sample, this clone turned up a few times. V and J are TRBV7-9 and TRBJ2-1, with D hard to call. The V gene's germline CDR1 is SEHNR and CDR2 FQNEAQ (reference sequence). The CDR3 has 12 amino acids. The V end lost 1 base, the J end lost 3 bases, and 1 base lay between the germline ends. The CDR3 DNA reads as TGTGCCAGCAGCTTAGTCTACAATGAGCAGTTCTTC. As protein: CASSLVYNEQFF.

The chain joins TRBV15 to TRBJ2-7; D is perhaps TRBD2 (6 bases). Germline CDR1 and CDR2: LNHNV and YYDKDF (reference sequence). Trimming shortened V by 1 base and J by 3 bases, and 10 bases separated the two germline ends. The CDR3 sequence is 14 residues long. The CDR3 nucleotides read TGTGCCACCAGCAGAGTCGAGACTAGCTACGAGCAGTACTTC. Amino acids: CATSRVETSYEQYF.

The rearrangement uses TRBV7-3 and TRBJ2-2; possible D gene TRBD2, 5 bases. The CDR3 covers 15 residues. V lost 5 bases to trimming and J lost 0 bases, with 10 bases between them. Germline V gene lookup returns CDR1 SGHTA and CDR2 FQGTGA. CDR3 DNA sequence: TGTGCCAGCAGCCCTCTAGCAGCGAACACCGGGGAGCTGTTTTTT. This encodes CASSPLAANTGELFF.

Written as DNA, the CDR3 is TGTGCCAGCAGACGGACGGGAGACTCTGGAAACACCATATATTTT. Translating gives CASRRTGDSGNTIYF. This rearrangement joins TRBV6-5 to TRBJ1-3; D not certain. V was clipped by 6 bases and J by 0 bases, with 12 bases between them. Germline V CDR1 and CDR2: MNHEY, SVGAGI. There are 15 residues in the CDR3.

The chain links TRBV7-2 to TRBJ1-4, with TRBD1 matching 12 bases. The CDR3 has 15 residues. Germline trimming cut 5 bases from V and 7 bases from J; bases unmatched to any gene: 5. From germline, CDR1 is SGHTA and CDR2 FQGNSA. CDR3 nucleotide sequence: TGTGCCAGCAGCAGGGGACAGGGGGCAGGTGAAAAACTGTTTTTT. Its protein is CASSRGQGAGEKLFF. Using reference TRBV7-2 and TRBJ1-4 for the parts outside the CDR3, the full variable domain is GAGVSQSPSNKVTEKGKDVELRCDPISGHTALYWYRQSLGQGLEFLIYFQGNSAPDKSGLPSDRFSAERTGGSVSTLTIQRTQQEDSAVYLCASSRGQGAGEKLFFGSGTQLSVL.

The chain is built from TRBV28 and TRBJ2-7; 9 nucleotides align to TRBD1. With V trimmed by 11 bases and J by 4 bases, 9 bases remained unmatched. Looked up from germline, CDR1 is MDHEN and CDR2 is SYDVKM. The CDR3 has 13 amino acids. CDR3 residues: CASRGTGRYEQYF. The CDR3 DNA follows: TGTGCCTCCCGAGGGACAGGGAGGTACGAGCAGTACTTC.

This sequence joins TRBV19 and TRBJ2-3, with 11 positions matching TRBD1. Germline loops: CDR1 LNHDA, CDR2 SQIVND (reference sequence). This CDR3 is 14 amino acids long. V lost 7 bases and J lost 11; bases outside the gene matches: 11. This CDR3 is CASNRDRGAQEQYF. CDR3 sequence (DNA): TGTGCCAGTAACCGGGACAGGGGGGCCCAAGAGCAGTATTTT.

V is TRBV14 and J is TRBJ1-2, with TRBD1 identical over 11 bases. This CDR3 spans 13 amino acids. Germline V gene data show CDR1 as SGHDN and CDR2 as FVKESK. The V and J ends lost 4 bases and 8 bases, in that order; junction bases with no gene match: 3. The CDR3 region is CASSPDRGRGYTF. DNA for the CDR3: TGTGCCAGCAGCCCGGACAGGGGGCGAGGCTACACCTTC.

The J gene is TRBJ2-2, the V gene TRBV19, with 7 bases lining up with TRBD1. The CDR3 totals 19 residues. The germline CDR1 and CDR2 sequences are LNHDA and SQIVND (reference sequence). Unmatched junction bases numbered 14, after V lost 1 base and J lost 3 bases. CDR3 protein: CASSIGLRTGLWDTGELFF. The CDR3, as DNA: TGTGCCAGTAGTATAGGGCTCCGGACAGGCCTATGGGACACCGGGGAGCTGTTTTTT. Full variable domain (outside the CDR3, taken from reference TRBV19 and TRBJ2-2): DGGITQSPKYLFRKEGQNVTLSCEQNLNHDAMYWYRQDPGQGLRLIYYSQIVNDFQKGDIAEGYSVSREKKESFPLTVTSAQKNPTAFYLCASSIGLRTGLWDTGELFFGEGSRLTVL.

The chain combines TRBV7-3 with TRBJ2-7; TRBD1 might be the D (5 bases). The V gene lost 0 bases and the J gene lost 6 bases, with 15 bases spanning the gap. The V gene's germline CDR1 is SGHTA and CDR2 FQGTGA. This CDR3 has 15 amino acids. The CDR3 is CASSLTSGPGAEQYF. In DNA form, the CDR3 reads TGTGCCAGCAGCTTAACGTCGGGCCCTGGGGCCGAGCAGTACTTC.

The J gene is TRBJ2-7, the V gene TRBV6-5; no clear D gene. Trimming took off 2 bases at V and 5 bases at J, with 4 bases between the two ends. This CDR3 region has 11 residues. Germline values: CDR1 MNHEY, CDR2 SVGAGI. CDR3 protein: CASSYVNEQYF. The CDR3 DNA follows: TGTGCCAGCAGTTACGTTAACGAGCAGTACTTC.

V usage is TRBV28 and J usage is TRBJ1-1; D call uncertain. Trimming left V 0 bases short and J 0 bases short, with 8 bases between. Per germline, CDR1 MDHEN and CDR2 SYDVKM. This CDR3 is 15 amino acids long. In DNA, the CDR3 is TGTGCCAGCAGTTTATGGGGCAATATGAACACTGAAGCTTTCTTT. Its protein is CASSLWGNMNTEAFF.

The CDR3 nucleotides are TGTGCCAGCAGTTTATCTGCTGGGGGGCTTGGTCAGCCCCAGCATTTT. Its translation: CASSLSAGGLGQPQHF. The genes are TRBV27 and TRBJ1-5, with D possibly being TRBD1 (6 bases). The germline V gene encodes CDR1 MNHEY and CDR2 SMNVEV (reference sequence). V lost 0 bases and J lost 6, with 15 bases in between. The CDR3 consists of 16 residues.

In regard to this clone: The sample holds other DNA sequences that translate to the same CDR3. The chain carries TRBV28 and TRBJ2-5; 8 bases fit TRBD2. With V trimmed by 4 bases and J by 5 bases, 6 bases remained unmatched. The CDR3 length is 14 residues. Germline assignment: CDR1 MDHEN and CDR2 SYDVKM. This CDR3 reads CASSSPGGEETQYF. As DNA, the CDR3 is TGTGCCAGCAGTTCTCCCGGGGGGGAGGAGACCCAGTACTTC.

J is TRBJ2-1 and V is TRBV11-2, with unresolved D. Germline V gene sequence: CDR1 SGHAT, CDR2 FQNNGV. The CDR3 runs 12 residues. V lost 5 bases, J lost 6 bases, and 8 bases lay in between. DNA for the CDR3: TGTGCCAGCAGCCCACGGACCAATGAGCAGTTCTTC. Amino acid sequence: CASSPRTNEQFF.